What follows describes a single TCR beta chain. These data originate in a study of cytomegalovirus exposure and HLA in healthy donors. Both 60 Vbeta primers and 13 Jbeta primers went into the PCR. TCRdb's copy holds only in-frame clones and misses some; the assay was immunoSEQ multiplex PCR. This sample has 60,000 to 65,000 clones, with roughly 86% found just once. V trimming: 5 bases; J trimming: 8 bases; junction bases outside the gene matches: 11. This CDR3 contains 15 residues. The V gene's germline CDR1 is MNHEY and CDR2 SVGAGI. The sequencing sample was made of PBMCs. The J gene is TRBJ2-1, the V gene TRBV6-5; 8 nucleotides match TRBD2. This TCR was sampled from a man younger than 35 in good health and CMV-seronegative. The CDR3 DNA is TGTGCCAGCAGTCCACCGGGACTAGACCCTCATGAGCAGTTCTTC. Protein: CASSPPGLDPHEQFF.